The TCR beta chain under discussion was sequenced for a study of blood T cell repertoires in COVID-19. About the research overall: The analysed material was cDNA or gDNA that came from T cells, B-cell-depleted T cells, or PBMCs.

The table came from immunoSEQ multiplex PCR; TCRdb's copy has only in-frame clones and leaves some out. Of about 360,000 clones listed, 85% to 90% are singletons. CDR3 length: 11 residues. Trimming took 6 bases from V and 13 from J, leaving 13 bases between them. CDR1 LNHDA and CDR2 SQIVND come from the germline V gene (reference sequence). Sequenced material: peripheral blood. The chain carries TRBV19 and TRBJ2-1; D is unresolved. The TCR sequence derives from a human donor in a cohort sampled during active COVID-19. CDR3 nucleotides: TGTGCCAGTAGGACCGGCAGGATCCAGTTCTTC. Protein product: CASRTGRIQFF.